Each of the 23 T cell receptor beta chains below was sequenced from the same sample in a study of control samples from healthy donors and cancer patients. Sequencing was performed with immunoSEQ multiplex PCR; in TCRdb, only in-frame clones are kept and a portion is missing. Of 120,000 to 150,000 clones in the sample, about 85% were seen once. Sequenced input: blood. The receptors come from a woman in her 30s in good health.

The chain is built from TRBV27 and TRBJ2-1, with 7 bases lining up with TRBD1. There are 16 residues in the CDR3. The junction had 2 bases not matched to a gene; V was cut back by 0 bases and J by 0 bases. The germline V gene has CDR1 MNHEY and CDR2 SMNVEV (reference sequence). The CDR3 is CASSLSGQFSYNEQFF. The CDR3, as DNA: TGTGCCAGCAGTTTATCGGGACAGTTCTCCTACAATGAGCAGTTCTTC.

This clone is a singleton in its sample. The chain recombines TRBV7-9 with TRBJ2-7, with no clear D. The CDR3 is 12 residues long. V was cut by 5 bases and J by 0 bases, with 5 bases left in between. Germline-derived CDR1 and CDR2 are SEHNR and FQNEAQ (reference sequence). In DNA, the CDR3 is TGTGCCAGCAGCGCGAGCTCCTACGAGCAGTACTTC. Amino acids: CASSASSYEQYF.

The chain links TRBV7-6 to TRBJ1-1; D gene unclear. The V gene lost 5 bases and the J gene lost 1 base, with 11 bases spanning the gap. Germline loops: CDR1 SGHVS, CDR2 FNYEAQ. CDR3 length: 14 residues. The CDR3 is CASSQGMGNTEAFF. The CDR3 region has the DNA TGTGCCAGCAGCCAAGGGATGGGGAACACTGAAGCTTTCTTT.

The chain recombines TRBV11-3 with TRBJ2-2; D is ambiguous. Trimming removed 5 bases at V and 2 bases at J, with 6 bases between. CDR1 is SGHNT, CDR2 YENEEA, per germline. The CDR3 has 13 amino acids. The CDR3 loop reads CASSPRNTGELFF. For the CDR3, the DNA is TGTGCCAGCAGCCCAAGAAACACCGGGGAGCTGTTTTTT. The full variable domain, in which reference TRBV11-3 and TRBJ2-2 provide the parts outside the CDR3, is EAGVVQSPRYKIIEKKQPVAFWCNPISGHNTLYWYLQNLGQGPELLIRYENEEAVDDSQLPKDRFSAERLKGVDSTLKIQPAELGDSAVYLCASSPRNTGELFFGEGSRLTVL.

This sequence joins TRBV15 and TRBJ1-1; D unresolved. Trimming removed 1 base from V and 2 bases from J, with 8 bases in between. CDR3 length: 14 residues. Germline V CDR1 and CDR2: LNHNV, YYDKDF (reference sequence). CDR3 in amino acids: CATSRVRSNTEAFF. The CDR3 DNA sequence: TGTGCCACCAGCAGAGTTAGGTCCAACACTGAAGCTTTCTTT.

This rearrangement joins TRBV28 to TRBJ2-7; 8 bases map to TRBD2. CDR3 length: 14 amino acids. The V and J ends lost 6 bases and 3 bases, in that order; junction bases with no gene match: 7. Germline loops: CDR1 MDHEN, CDR2 SYDVKM. CDR3 in amino acids: CASSNGGGLYEQYF. The CDR3 nucleotides are TGTGCCAGCAGCAACGGGGGGGGCCTCTACGAGCAGTACTTC. The complete variable domain, with remaining parts taken from reference TRBV28 and TRBJ2-7, reads DVKVTQSSRYLVKRTGEKVFLECVQDMDHENMFWYRQDPGLGLRLIYFSYDVKMKEKGDIPEGYSVSREKKERFSLILESASTNQTSMYLCASSNGGGLYEQYFGPGTRLTVT.

The V call is TRBV9, the J call TRBJ1-6; D possibly corresponds to TRBD1 (5 bases). Per germline, CDR1 SGDLS and CDR2 YYNGEE. The CDR3 is made up of 14 amino acids. V was clipped by 6 bases and J by 15 bases, with 22 bases between them. This CDR3 is CASTRSQGDHFLHF. The CDR3, as DNA: TGTGCCAGCACCCGTAGTCAAGGGGACCATTTCCTCCACTTT.

The rearrangement uses TRBV18 and TRBJ2-1, with TRBD2 identical over 9 bases. This CDR3 is 17 amino acids long. The V segment lost 6 bases and the J segment 6 bases; nucleotides outside the gene matches: 15. CDR1 is KGHSH and CDR2 is LQKENI in the germline V gene. This CDR3 is CASSKSSGNAAVNEQFF. Written as DNA, the CDR3 is TGTGCCAGCTCCAAGTCTAGCGGGAACGCCGCCGTCAATGAGCAGTTCTTC. Full variable domain (missing parts from reference TRBV18 and TRBJ2-1): NAGVMQNPRHLVRRRGQEARLRCSPMKGHSHVYWYRQLPEEGLKFMVYLQKENIIDESGMPKERFSAEFPKEGPSILRIQQVVRGDSAAYFCASSKSSGNAAVNEQFFGPGTRLTVL.

The CDR3 spells CASSLATIEGETQYF. DNA for the CDR3: TGTGCCAGCAGCTTAGCGACTATTGAGGGAGAGACCCAGTACTTC. The chain couples TRBV11-2 to TRBJ2-5; D possibly corresponds to TRBD2 (5 bases). The CDR3 sequence is 15 residues long. From germline, CDR1 is SGHAT and CDR2 FQNNGV. V was clipped by 1 base and J by 4 bases, with 13 bases between them.

The chain recombines TRBV28 with TRBJ2-3; 9 bases align to TRBD2. The CDR3 sequence is 16 residues long. V lost 5 bases and J lost 4; bases outside the gene matches: 10. Per the germline V gene, CDR1 is MDHEN and CDR2 is SYDVKM. The CDR3, as DNA: TGTGCCAGCAGTCCTATAGCGGGAGACGGTGCAGATACGCAGTATTTT. Translated: CASSPIAGDGADTQYF.

The rearrangement links TRBV24-1 to TRBJ2-2; D is possibly TRBD1 (6 bases). V dropped 2 bases and J dropped 1 base, with 10 bases sitting between them. Per the germline V gene, CDR1 is KGHDR and CDR2 is SFDVKD. The CDR3 consists of 16 residues. The CDR3 region is CATSDWETGNTGELFF. The CDR3 nucleotides are TGTGCCACCAGTGATTGGGAGACAGGGAACACCGGGGAGCTGTTTTTT.

This chain uses TRBV7-9 with TRBJ2-7, with 9 bases that match TRBD2. Germline V gene lookup returns CDR1 SEHNR and CDR2 FQNEAQ (reference sequence). Trimming took 8 bases from V and 2 from J; bases not matched to a gene: 7. CDR3 size: 14 residues. CDR3: CASGGASGAYEQYF. The CDR3 region has the DNA TGTGCCAGCGGGGGGGCTAGCGGGGCCTACGAGCAGTACTTC.

J is TRBJ1-5 and V is TRBV10-3; the D is unclear. The V gene's germline CDR1 is ENHRY and CDR2 SYGVKD. The CDR3 has 15 amino acids. Trimming left V 0 bases short and J 6 bases short, with 12 bases between. The CDR3 nucleotides are TGTGCCATCAGTGAGTCGAGAGAAACCCCTCAGCCCCAGCATTTT. Translated, it gives CAISESRETPQPQHF.

This chain connects TRBV21-1 to TRBJ2-2; the table calls TRBD1, which could not be checked here. TRBV21-1 is assigned pseudogene status. There are 18 residues in the CDR3. In nucleotides, the CDR3 is TGTGCCAGCAGCAAAGGGTGTCCCCCGGACAGGGTGTCCGGGGAGCTGTTTTTT. Its protein is CASSKGCPPDRVSGELFF.

This clone has only one observation. This rearrangement joins TRBV28 to TRBJ1-2, with D unclear. In germline, CDR1 is MDHEN, CDR2 SYDVKM. The CDR3 covers 15 residues. V lost 6 bases and J 6 bases, leaving 20 bases between the germline ends. As DNA, the CDR3 is TGTGCCAGCAGCCCCCCCTTCGGGGAATTAGATGGCTACACCTTC. Translated, it gives CASSPPFGELDGYTF.

This CDR3 is CASSDQGAGQPQHF. As DNA, the CDR3 is TGTGCCAGCAGCGATCAGGGGGCTGGGCAGCCCCAGCATTTT. V gene TRBV6-5 combines with J gene TRBJ1-5; 8 bases map to TRBD1. V was pared by 6 bases and J by 7 bases, with 8 bases of the junction left unmatched. CDR3 length: 14 residues. Germline V CDR1 and CDR2: MNHEY, SVGAGI.

This clone was seen just once. One junction end does not reproduce the germline sequence, and a read error may be involved. V and J are TRBV28 and TRBJ1-6; no reliable D call. The CDR3 covers 14 residues. Germline CDR1 reads MDHEN; CDR2 reads SYDVKM. The CDR3 protein is CASSPYRASPLVNF. CDR3 in DNA: TGTGCCAGCAGTCCATACCGCGCCAGTCCCCTGGTTAATTTT.

The genes are TRBV24-1 and TRBJ2-7; 8 nucleotides align to TRBD1. J gave up 5 bases and V 3 bases, and 11 bases lay outside the gene matches. The germline V gene encodes CDR1 KGHDR and CDR2 SFDVKD. CDR3 length equals 16 residues. DNA for the CDR3: TGTGCCACCAGTGATCCCAACAGGGGGATAGGCGACGAGCAGTACTTC. Translated, it gives CATSDPNRGIGDEQYF.

The CDR3 sequence: CASSLAGQGYSPLHF. CDR3 in DNA: TGTGCCAGCAGCTTAGCTGGGCAGGGATATTCACCCCTCCACTTT. The chain has TRBV11-1 and TRBJ1-6, with D possibly TRBD1 on 5 matching bases. Per the germline V gene, CDR1 is SGHAT and CDR2 is FQDESV (reference sequence). V was clipped by 0 bases and J by 8 bases, with 11 bases between them. This CDR3 is built from 15 residues.

V gene TRBV30 combines with J gene TRBJ1-3; D is unresolved. The CDR3 runs to 14 residues. The V and J ends lost 1 base and 2 bases respectively, with 9 bases between them. CDR1 and CDR2 from the germline V gene are GTSNPN and SVGIG (reference sequence). The DNA for the CDR3 is TGTGCCTGGAGTGATACCGTCGCTGGAAACACCATATATTTT. Protein product: CAWSDTVAGNTIYF.

The rearrangement links TRBV11-1 to TRBJ1-1; D is unclear. The CDR3 is 13 residues long. Germline V gives CDR1 SGHAT, CDR2 FQDESV (reference sequence). V was shortened by 2 bases and J by 1 base, with 5 bases between the two germline ends. The CDR3 bases are TGTGCCAGCAGCTTACAGCCGAACACTGAAGCTTTCTTT. Encoded protein: CASSLQPNTEAFF.

V is TRBV14 and J is TRBJ1-6, with D tentatively TRBD1 (6 bases). Germline V gene lookup returns CDR1 SGHDN and CDR2 FVKESK. Deletions cut 4 bases from V and 4 bases from J, with 8 bases between. The CDR3 spans 14 residues. CDR3 nucleotides: TGTGCCAGCAGCCTCAGGGGTTATAATTCACCCCTCCACTTT. It translates to CASSLRGYNSPLHF.

The J gene is TRBJ2-5, the V gene TRBV5-1, with a possible D match to TRBD2 (7 bases). The CDR3 loop spans 15 amino acids. Germline V CDR1 and CDR2: SGHRS, YFSETQ. Trimming took 2 bases from V and 5 from J, leaving 16 bases between them. CDR3 nucleotides: TGCGCCAGCAGCTTTCGGGGGGCCGGGGATGAGACCCAGTACTTC. This gives the protein CASSFRGAGDETQYF.